Many counts were recorded for the clone carrying this T cell receptor (beta chain). Its antigen is not known. Germline CDR1 MGHDK, CDR2 SYGVNS. The CDR3 spans 15 residues. Trimming shortened V by 1 base and J by 3 bases, and 13 bases separated the two germline ends. Ophthalmopathy-affected donors exhibited moderate-to-severe activity, CAS ≥3, NOSPECS ≥4, and duration under 3 months. Amplification targeted the TCR beta CDR3 regions, with RNA transcripts as the source material. Second-round multiplex PCR came after first-round RT-PCR with HTBI primers. TCRdb called the multiplex PCR reads again in MiXCR, with one record for every CDR3 protein. The profile shows about 660,000 distinct CDR3 sequences, 35% to 45% of them singletons. The data derive from a study of Graves' ophthalmopathy and Graves' hyperthyroidism. Study as a whole: Investigators collected peripheral blood at initial diagnosis, before any treatment was given. Study outcomes and limitations: A model built from 13 signatures distinguished ophthalmopathy from stable hyperthyroidism with approximately 89% sensitivity and 81.08% specificity. Blood also contained most of the expanded thyroid clonotypes above 0.001 frequency.

This chain connects TRBV25-1 to TRBJ2-7, with D possibly matching TRBD2 (6 bases). This clonotype was sampled from an adult man with Graves' ophthalmopathy. The sample taken for sequencing was peripheral blood. The CDR3 DNA reads as TGTGCCAGCAGTGAATTTAGGGACTCACACTACGAGCAGTACTTC. Translated, it gives CASSEFRDSHYEQYF.